These 14 T cell receptor beta chains originate from one sample sequenced in a study of blood T cell repertoires in COVID-19. Clones were read by immunoSEQ multiplex PCR, and TCRdb kept only the in-frame ones, dropping some. The sample lists 95,000 to 110,000 clones, about 90% occurring once. Sequenced material: peripheral blood. The receptors derive from a man aged 50 to 59 with acute or convalescent COVID-19.

The chain links TRBV11-3 to TRBJ1-5, with D maybe TRBD1 (5 bases). V was pared by 1 base and J by 3 bases, with 16 bases between. Germline V gives CDR1 SGHNT, CDR2 YENEEA. The CDR3 spans 17 residues. The CDR3 DNA reads TGTGCCAGCAGCTTAGGGTACACGGGGGGAGACAATCAGCCCCAGCATTTT. Its protein is CASSLGYTGGDNQPQHF. The whole variable domain, filled in from reference TRBV11-3 and TRBJ1-5, reads EAGVVQSPRYKIIEKKQPVAFWCNPISGHNTLYWYLQNLGQGPELLIRYENEEAVDDSQLPKDRFSAERLKGVDSTLKIQPAELGDSAVYLCASSLGYTGGDNQPQHFGDGTRLSIL.

The chain joins TRBV7-9 to TRBJ1-1; perhaps TRBD1 as D (6 bases). CDR3 size: 12 residues. Germline CDR1 and CDR2: SEHNR and FQNEAQ (reference sequence). Trimming pared 5 bases from V and 7 bases from J, leaving 11 bases between. The CDR3 loop reads CASSPDRIEAFF. DNA for the CDR3: TGTGCCAGCAGCCCCGACAGGATTGAAGCTTTCTTT.

The genes are TRBV14 and TRBJ2-1, with 9 bases that match TRBD2. Trimming removed 4 bases from V and 4 bases from J; junction bases left unmatched: 5. CDR3 length: 15 amino acids. In germline, CDR1 is SGHDN, CDR2 FVKESK. CDR3 nucleotides: TGTGCCAGCAGCCCGCGACTAGCGGTATACAATGAGCAGTTCTTC. This sequence encodes CASSPRLAVYNEQFF.

This clone was observed a few times. CDR3 nucleotides: TGTGCCAGCGACAACCTCGGGACCCAGTACTTC. Protein product: CASDNLGTQYF. The rearrangement links TRBV18 to TRBJ2-5; D unclear. CDR3 length: 11 residues. V lost 8 bases to trimming and J lost 7 bases, with 11 bases between them. Germline V CDR1 and CDR2: KGHSH, LQKENI.

The V call is TRBV20-1, the J call TRBJ1-5; D is unresolved. In germline, CDR1 is DFQATT, CDR2 SNEGSKA (reference sequence). The CDR3 contains 13 residues. V was pared by 3 bases and J by 6 bases, with 12 bases between. CDR3 protein: CSASSGFGQPQHF. In nucleotides, the CDR3 is TGCAGTGCTAGTTCGGGGTTCGGTCAGCCCCAGCATTTT.

This clone has just one count. J is TRBJ2-7 and V is TRBV7-9, with TRBD2 matching over 9 bases. Germline-derived CDR1 and CDR2 are SEHNR and FQNEAQ (reference sequence). The V segment lost 5 bases and the J segment 4 bases; nucleotides outside the gene matches: 12. The CDR3 is 16 residues long. CDR3 sequence (DNA): TGTGCCAGCAGCACGAGAATAGCGGGAGTCTGGTACGAGCAGTACTTC. This translates into CASSTRIAGVWYEQYF.

CDR3 in amino acids: CASSVVGESSYNEQFF. The CDR3 DNA reads as TGTGCCAGCAGCGTAGTAGGAGAGAGCTCCTACAATGAGCAGTTCTTC. The chain has TRBV9 and TRBJ2-1; D gene uncertain. The germline gives CDR1 SGDLS, CDR2 YYNGEE. The CDR3 has 16 amino acids. Trimming removed 0 bases at V and 0 bases at J, with 10 bases between.

The CDR3 region is CATSDLGDRGGSSYNEQFF. CDR3 DNA: TGTGCCACCAGTGATTTGGGGGACAGGGGGGGTAGCTCCTACAATGAGCAGTTCTTC. This chain uses TRBV24-1 with TRBJ2-1; 11 nucleotides align to TRBD1. V lost 0 bases to trimming and J lost 0 bases; unmatched junction nucleotides: 6. This CDR3 region has 19 residues. The germline gives CDR1 KGHDR, CDR2 SFDVKD.

CDR3 nucleotides: TGTGCCAGCAGCAGGGGGGGGGATCAGCCCCAGCATTTT. As protein: CASSRGGDQPQHF. The chain links TRBV7-6 to TRBJ1-5; a weak D match, TRBD1 (6 bases). The germline V gene encodes CDR1 SGHVS and CDR2 FNYEAQ. Trimming removed 5 bases from V and 5 bases from J, with 10 bases in between. CDR3 length: 13 amino acids. Using reference TRBV7-6 and TRBJ1-5 for the parts outside the CDR3, the full variable domain is GAGVSQSPRYKVTKRGQDVALRCDPISGHVSLYWYRQALGQGPEFLTYFNYEAQQDKSGLPNDRFSAERPEGSISTLTIQRTEQRDSAMYRCASSRGGDQPQHFGDGTRLSIL.

This clone came up once. The chain has TRBV7-2 and TRBJ2-3; 15 nucleotides agree with TRBD2. J gave up 5 bases and V 1 base, and 10 bases lay outside the gene matches. Per germline, CDR1 SGHTA and CDR2 FQGNSA. The CDR3 has 19 amino acids. CDR3 sequence reads: CASSLVGWTSGRARDTQYF. CDR3 nucleotides: TGTGCCAGCAGCTTAGTCGGCTGGACTAGCGGGAGGGCAAGAGATACGCAGTATTTT.

CDR3 sequence: CASSQGQGAGGYTF. The CDR3 DNA reads as TGTGCCAGCAGCCAAGGACAGGGGGCAGGTGGCTACACCTTC. The chain recombines TRBV4-2 with TRBJ1-2; 10 positions match TRBD1. CDR1 is LGHNA, CDR2 YNFKEQ, per germline. V lost 1 base and J lost 7; bases outside the gene matches: 3. The CDR3 totals 14 residues.

The V gene is TRBV30, the J gene TRBJ1-1; D is undetermined. Germline CDR1 GTSNPN, CDR2 SVGIG (reference sequence). The CDR3 extends over 13 amino acids. CDR3 coding DNA: TGTGCATTTCGACCCGGAGGTGACACTGAAGCTTTCTTT. Translating it yields CAFRPGGDTEAFF.

The chain is built from TRBV30 and TRBJ1-5; perhaps TRBD1 as D (6 bases). Trimming removed 3 bases from V and 7 bases from J, with 13 bases in between. The CDR3 is 13 residues long. Germline CDR1 and CDR2: GTSNPN and SVGIG (reference sequence). The CDR3 here is CAWRSGGQQPQHF. Written as DNA, the CDR3 is TGTGCCTGGAGAAGCGGGGGCCAACAGCCCCAGCATTTT.

This chain uses TRBV6-2 or TRBV6-3 with TRBJ2-5; 12 positions agree with TRBD2. The CDR3 is made up of 16 amino acids. Germline V CDR1 and CDR2: MNHEY, SVGEGT. Losses at the gene ends were 2 bases for V and 4 bases for J; bases not matched to a gene: 5. The CDR3 DNA reads TGTGCCAGCAGTTACGCACTAGCGGGAGGCGGAGAGACCCAGTACTTC. This translates into CASSYALAGGGETQYF.